The 29 T cell receptor beta chains presented below share a single source sample, sequenced in a study of cytomegalovirus exposure and HLA in healthy donors. The PCR ran on 60 Vbeta and 13 Jbeta primers. Measured with immunoSEQ multiplex PCR; TCRdb has only the in-frame clones, and not every one. This table holds around 130,000 clones, approximately 80% found once. The sequenced material came from PBMCs. Every receptor here comes from a male donor in good health and CMV-seronegative.

The chain uses TRBV28 and TRBJ2-2; D uncertain. From germline, CDR1 is MDHEN and CDR2 SYDVKM. V dropped 4 bases and J dropped 4 bases, with 10 bases sitting between them. This CDR3 contains 14 residues. The CDR3, as DNA: TGTGCCAGCAGTTCGCAGTCAATCACCGGGGAGCTGTTTTTT. As protein: CASSSQSITGELFF.

The chain links TRBV5-4 to TRBJ2-6; no clear D. CDR3 length: 16 residues. Trimming took off 4 bases at V and 0 bases at J, with 11 bases between the two ends. Germline lookup yields CDR1 SGHNT and CDR2 YYREEE (reference sequence). The CDR3 loop reads CASSPKPSSGANVLTF. Here the CDR3 DNA reads TGTGCCAGCAGCCCCAAACCCAGCTCTGGGGCCAACGTCCTGACTTTC.

The chain couples TRBV5-4 to TRBJ2-7; possible D gene TRBD2, 6 bases. The CDR3 has 15 amino acids. CDR1 is SGHNT and CDR2 is YYREEE in the germline V gene (reference sequence). Trimming pared 5 bases from V and 5 bases from J, leaving 20 bases between. CDR3 residues: CASSGSGRGGDEQYF. The DNA of the CDR3 is TGTGCCAGCAGTGGTAGCGGCCGCGGCGGGGACGAGCAGTACTTC.

CDR3 protein: CASSVGGGAYNEQFF. CDR3 DNA: TGTGCCAGCAGCGTAGGAGGGGGCGCCTACAATGAGCAGTTCTTC. The chain combines TRBV9 with TRBJ2-1, with 7 bases lining up with TRBD1. Germline V gives CDR1 SGDLS, CDR2 YYNGEE. This CDR3 comprises 15 residues. Losses at the gene ends were 0 bases for V and 2 bases for J; bases not matched to a gene: 2.

This chain links TRBV11-2 with TRBJ2-7; possible D gene TRBD2, 5 bases. Germline values: CDR1 SGHAT, CDR2 FQNNGV. Trimming removed 3 bases from V and 7 bases from J, with 10 bases in between. This CDR3 comprises 12 residues. The CDR3 DNA is TGTGCCAGCAGCTTCTCTGGACTGGAGCAGTACTTC. Amino acid sequence: CASSFSGLEQYF.

The chain joins TRBV2 to TRBJ1-1, with D uncertain. The CDR3 length is 13 residues. V was clipped by 6 bases and J by 8 bases, with 16 bases between them. Germline CDR1 reads SNHLY; CDR2 reads FYNNEI. This CDR3 reads CASSETPTGEAFF. Here the CDR3 DNA reads TGTGCCAGCAGCGAAACCCCCACGGGGGAAGCTTTCTTT.

The genes are TRBV6-5 and TRBJ1-4, with D maybe TRBD1 (5 bases). V gave up 1 base and J gave up 6 bases, with 9 bases separating them. The CDR3 spans 14 residues. The germline gives CDR1 MNHEY, CDR2 SVGAGI. The CDR3 region is CASSYLGGDEKLFF. The CDR3 nucleotides read TGTGCCAGCAGTTACTTGGGGGGGGATGAAAAACTGTTTTTT.

The chain combines TRBV28 with TRBJ1-2; 9 nucleotides match TRBD1. The CDR3 is 13 residues long. Germline CDR1 and CDR2: MDHEN and SYDVKM. Losses at the gene ends were 3 bases for V and 6 bases for J; bases not matched to a gene: 2. The CDR3: CASSFRQGDGYTF. CDR3 DNA sequence: TGTGCCAGCAGTTTCCGACAGGGGGATGGCTACACCTTC.

CDR3 sequence (DNA): TGCGCCAGCAGTTATAGGACAGGGGTTGTTGAAGCTTTCTTT. It encodes CASSYRTGVVEAFF. V and J are TRBV5-1 and TRBJ1-1; 9 bases agree with TRBD1. The CDR3 is 14 residues long. CDR1 is SGHRS and CDR2 is YFSETQ in the germline V gene. The V and J ends lost 5 bases and 7 bases, in that order; junction bases with no gene match: 9.

V usage is TRBV29-1 and J usage is TRBJ1-2; D not certain. The CDR3 contains 13 residues. Trimming removed 4 bases from V and 5 bases from J, with 14 bases in between. CDR1 is SQVTM, CDR2 ANQGSEA, per germline. CDR3 loop: CSVGPRLSYGYTF. In DNA form, the CDR3 reads TGCAGCGTTGGACCTCGACTGTCTTATGGCTACACCTTC.

DNA of the CDR3: TGCGCCAGCAGGCTACCGACAGGGGCCTATGGCTACACCTTC. This translates into CASRLPTGAYGYTF. V usage is TRBV10-2 and J usage is TRBJ1-2; 8 positions match TRBD1. CDR1 is WSHSY and CDR2 is SAAADI in the germline V gene. This CDR3 is built from 14 residues. Losses at the gene ends were 6 bases for V and 4 bases for J; bases not matched to a gene: 7.

The chain has TRBV7-9 and TRBJ2-7; no clear D. V was shortened by 5 bases and J by 3 bases, with 11 bases between the two germline ends. The CDR3 length is 13 residues. From germline, CDR1 is SEHNR and CDR2 FQNEAQ (reference sequence). CDR3 DNA: TGTGCCAGCAGCGGGCCTTCTAACTACGAGCAGTACTTC. It codes for CASSGPSNYEQYF. Filled out from reference TRBV7-9 and TRBJ2-7, the complete variable domain reads DTGVSQNPRHKITKRGQNVTFRCDPISEHNRLYWYRQTLGQGPEFLTYFQNEAQLEKSRLLSDRFSAERPKGSFSTLEIQRTEQGDSAMYLCASSGPSNYEQYFGPGTRLTVT.

J is TRBJ2-5 and V is TRBV28; a possible D gene is TRBD2 (6 bases). In germline, CDR1 is MDHEN, CDR2 SYDVKM. Between the trimmed V and J ends, which lost 3 bases and 5 bases, there was a span of 10 bases. The CDR3 contains 13 residues. The DNA of the CDR3 is TGTGCCAGCAGTTTGGATGGGGGGGAGACCCAGTACTTC. Translation gives CASSLDGGETQYF.

The chain links TRBV14 to TRBJ2-2; D possibly corresponds to TRBD1 (7 bases). Germline V gives CDR1 SGHDN, CDR2 FVKESK. Trimming shortened V by 5 bases and J by 3 bases, and 16 bases separated the two germline ends. This CDR3 is built from 16 residues. CDR3 loop: CASSARGDRDTGELFF. CDR3 DNA: TGTGCCAGCAGCGCCAGGGGGGATCGCGACACCGGGGAGCTGTTTTTT.

The V gene is TRBV19, the J gene TRBJ2-2, with TRBD1 identical over 8 bases. Germline assignment: CDR1 LNHDA and CDR2 SQIVND (reference sequence). The CDR3 sequence is 18 residues long. After removal of 8 bases from V and 0 bases from J, the junction contained 14 bases not matched to a gene. The DNA of the CDR3 is TGTGCCAGTGACCAAGGACAGGGATGGACCGCGAACACCGGGGAGCTGTTTTTT. This codes for CASDQGQGWTANTGELFF.

The V gene is TRBV27, the J gene TRBJ2-1; no clear D. This CDR3 spans 13 amino acids. V was pared by 6 bases and J by 4 bases, with 10 bases between. Germline lookup yields CDR1 MNHEY and CDR2 SMNVEV (reference sequence). The CDR3 is CASSPPPYNEQFF. DNA of the CDR3: TGTGCCAGCAGCCCCCCCCCGTACAATGAGCAGTTCTTC.

The CDR3 protein is CASSAGRSRLNEKLFF. The CDR3 DNA reads TGTGCCAGCAGTGCAGGCCGTTCCAGGCTTAATGAAAAACTGTTTTTT. The chain combines TRBV11-2 with TRBJ1-4; D is unresolved. The ends were cut back, 6 bases at V and 4 bases at J, with 18 bases in the middle. The CDR3 runs 16 residues. Germline V gene lookup returns CDR1 SGHAT and CDR2 FQNNGV.

This clone was found a few times. The rearrangement joins TRBV27 to TRBJ2-3, with 9 bases fitting TRBD2. This CDR3 is 16 amino acids long. Germline V lookup: CDR1 MNHEY, CDR2 SMNVEV (reference sequence). V gave up 1 base and J gave up 1 base; unmatched junction bases: 3. The CDR3: CASSLYSGGGTDTQYF. For the CDR3, the DNA is TGTGCCAGCAGTTTATATAGCGGGGGTGGCACAGATACGCAGTATTTT.

This clone appeared a few times. The V gene is TRBV7-9, the J gene TRBJ1-1; D is uncertain. This CDR3 has 11 residues. V was cut by 5 bases and J by 8 bases, with 9 bases left in between. In germline, CDR1 is SEHNR, CDR2 FQNEAQ (reference sequence). As DNA, the CDR3 is TGTGCCAGCAGCGGGCACAGAGAAGCTTTCTTT. Protein product: CASSGHREAFF.

CDR3 in amino acids: CASSPPSDEQFF. CDR3 nucleotide sequence: TGTGCCAGCAGCCCCCCTAGCGATGAGCAGTTCTTC. The chain carries TRBV5-4 and TRBJ2-1; a possible D gene is TRBD2 (6 bases). The CDR3 length is 12 residues. Trimming removed 4 bases from V and 8 bases from J, with 10 bases in between. Germline lookup yields CDR1 SGHNT and CDR2 YYREEE (reference sequence).

V gene TRBV28 combines with J gene TRBJ1-2; perhaps TRBD1 as D (6 bases). Germline V lookup: CDR1 MDHEN, CDR2 SYDVKM. The CDR3 is 14 amino acids. Trimming removed 3 bases at V and 7 bases at J, with 15 bases between. The CDR3 sequence: CASSFQRGAVGYTF. CDR3 nucleotide sequence: TGTGCCAGCAGTTTTCAACGGGGGGCGGTTGGCTACACCTTC.

The rearrangement uses TRBV28 and TRBJ1-5; the D gene is possibly TRBD1 (5 bases). V was trimmed by 3 bases and J by 2 bases, leaving 14 bases between them. Looked up from germline, CDR1 is MDHEN and CDR2 is SYDVKM. The CDR3 has 16 residues. This CDR3 reads CASSFPQGRGNQPQHF. In DNA form, the CDR3 reads TGTGCCAGCAGTTTCCCCCAGGGTAGGGGCAATCAGCCCCAGCATTTT.

This rearrangement joins TRBV9 to TRBJ1-2; 8 bases agree with TRBD1. V lost 3 bases to trimming and J lost 7 bases; unmatched junction nucleotides: 8. Germline V gene sequence: CDR1 SGDLS, CDR2 YYNGEE. This CDR3 region has 14 residues. CDR3 loop: CASSAVTGAGGYTF. Written as DNA, the CDR3 is TGTGCCAGCAGCGCCGTGACAGGGGCGGGTGGCTACACCTTC.

V gene TRBV30 combines with J gene TRBJ2-7; TRBD1 is a possible D gene (6 bases). The CDR3 is 12 amino acids. The V end lost 8 bases, the J end lost 4 bases, and 15 bases lay between the germline ends. The germline gives CDR1 GTSNPN, CDR2 SVGIG (reference sequence). CDR3 in DNA: TGTGCCGGAACAGGACAGACATACGAGCAGTACTTC. Its protein is CAGTGQTYEQYF.

The rearrangement links TRBV4-1 to TRBJ2-3; 10 bases are a match to TRBD2. The V segment lost 5 bases and the J segment 0 bases; nucleotides outside the gene matches: 2. The germline V gene encodes CDR1 MGHRA and CDR2 YSYEKL. This CDR3 is built from 15 residues. The CDR3 region is CASSGLAVSTDTQYF. CDR3 sequence (DNA): TGCGCCAGCAGCGGACTAGCGGTCAGCACAGATACGCAGTATTTT.

CDR3 in DNA: TGTGCCAGCAGCTTTCTGAAGACAGTGAACACTGAAGCTTTCTTT. Protein sequence: CASSFLKTVNTEAFF. The J gene is TRBJ1-1, the V gene TRBV12-1; the table assigns TRBD1, which was not confirmed against the DNA. TRBV12-1 is a recognized pseudogene. This CDR3 is built from 15 residues.

The V and J genes are TRBV30 and TRBJ1-2; no reliable D call. Trimming removed 3 bases from V and 5 bases from J, with 13 bases in between. The germline V gene encodes CDR1 GTSNPN and CDR2 SVGIG (reference sequence). This CDR3 spans 13 amino acids. This CDR3 reads CAWRARGIYGYTF. CDR3 DNA sequence: TGTGCCTGGAGGGCACGAGGGATTTATGGCTACACCTTC.

DNA for the CDR3: TGCAGCGTTTTCCTTCGGGACAGGATCAACTCCTACGAGCAGTACTTC. This translates into CSVFLRDRINSYEQYF. The chain joins TRBV29-1 to TRBJ2-7; 8 nucleotides match TRBD1. The CDR3 loop spans 16 amino acids. The germline V gene encodes CDR1 SQVTM and CDR2 ANQGSEA. Trimming cost V 5 bases and J 0 bases; bases outside gene matches: 12.

The chain couples TRBV28 to TRBJ2-5; TRBD1 matches 7 bases. The J call may be in error: the DNA end matches TRBJ2-7 better. The CDR3 is made up of 15 amino acids. Germline V lookup: CDR1 MDHEN, CDR2 SYDVKM. CDR3 sequence: CASSLVGQVTYEQYF. DNA for the CDR3: TGTGCCAGCAGTTTGGTCGGACAGGTCACCTACGAGCAGTACTTC.